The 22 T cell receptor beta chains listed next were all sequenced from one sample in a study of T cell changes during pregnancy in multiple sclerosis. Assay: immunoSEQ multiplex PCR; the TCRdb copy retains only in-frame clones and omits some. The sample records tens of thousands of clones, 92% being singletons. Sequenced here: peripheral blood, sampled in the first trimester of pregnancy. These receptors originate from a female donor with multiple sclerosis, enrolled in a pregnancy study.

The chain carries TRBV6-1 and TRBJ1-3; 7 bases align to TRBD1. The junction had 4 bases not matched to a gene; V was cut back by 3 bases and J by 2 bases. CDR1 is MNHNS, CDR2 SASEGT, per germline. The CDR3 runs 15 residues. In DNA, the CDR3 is TGTGCCAGCAGTGAGTTGACAGGGACTGGAAACACCATATATTTT. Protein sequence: CASSELTGTGNTIYF.

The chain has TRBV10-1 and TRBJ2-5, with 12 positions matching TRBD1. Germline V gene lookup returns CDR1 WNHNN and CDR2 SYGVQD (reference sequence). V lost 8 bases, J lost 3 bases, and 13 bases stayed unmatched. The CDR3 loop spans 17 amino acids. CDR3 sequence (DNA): TGCGCCAGCCGGGACAGGGGGCCCAGGGGCTCCAAAGAGACCCAGTACTTC. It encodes CASRDRGPRGSKETQYF.

CDR3 coding DNA: TGCGCCAGCAGAGCCGGGACTCCTCCACCTTATACGCAGTATTTT. It is translated as CASRAGTPPPYTQYF. V usage is TRBV5-1 and J usage is TRBJ2-3, with D maybe TRBD2 (6 bases). CDR3 length: 15 amino acids. CDR1 and CDR2 from the germline V gene are SGHRS and YFSETQ. Trimming removed 5 bases from V and 7 bases from J, with 20 bases in between.

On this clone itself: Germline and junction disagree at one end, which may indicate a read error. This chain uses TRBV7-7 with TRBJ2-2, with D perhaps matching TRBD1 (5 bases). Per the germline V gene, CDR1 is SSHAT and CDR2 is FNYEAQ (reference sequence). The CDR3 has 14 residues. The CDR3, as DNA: TGTGCTAGCAGCCTTACAGGGAACACCGGGGAGCTGTTTTTT. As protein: CASSLTGNTGELFF.

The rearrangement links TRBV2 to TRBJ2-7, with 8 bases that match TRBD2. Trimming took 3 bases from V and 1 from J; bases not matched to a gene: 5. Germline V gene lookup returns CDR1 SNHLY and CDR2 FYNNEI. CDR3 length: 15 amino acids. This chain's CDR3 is CASSEVREESYEQYF. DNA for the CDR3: TGTGCCAGCAGTGAGGTGCGGGAGGAATCCTACGAGCAGTACTTC.

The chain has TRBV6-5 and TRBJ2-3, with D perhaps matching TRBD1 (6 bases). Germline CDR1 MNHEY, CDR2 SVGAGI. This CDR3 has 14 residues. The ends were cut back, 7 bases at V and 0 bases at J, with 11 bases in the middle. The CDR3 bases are TGTGCCAGCAACAGGGACGGGAGCACAGATACGCAGTATTTT. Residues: CASNRDGSTDTQYF.

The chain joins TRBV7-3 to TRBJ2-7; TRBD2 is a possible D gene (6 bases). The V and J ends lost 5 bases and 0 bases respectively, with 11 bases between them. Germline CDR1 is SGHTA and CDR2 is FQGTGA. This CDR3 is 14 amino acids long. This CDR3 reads CASSLDGSSYEQYF. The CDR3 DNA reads TGTGCCAGCAGCCTTGACGGGAGCTCCTACGAGCAGTACTTC.

CDR3 sequence: CASSSPGLAGGQGETQYF. The DNA of the CDR3 is TGTGCCAGCAGCTCCCCGGGACTAGCGGGAGGGCAGGGAGAGACCCAGTACTTC. J is TRBJ2-5 and V is TRBV11-3, with 16 positions matching TRBD2. Germline V gene sequence: CDR1 SGHNT, CDR2 YENEEA. This CDR3 is built from 18 residues. After removal of 4 bases from V and 4 bases from J, the junction contained 9 bases not matched to a gene.

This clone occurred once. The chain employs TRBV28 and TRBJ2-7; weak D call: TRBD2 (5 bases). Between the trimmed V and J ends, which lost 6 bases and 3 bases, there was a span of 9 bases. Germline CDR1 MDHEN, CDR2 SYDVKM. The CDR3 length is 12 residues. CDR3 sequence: CASRSGNYEQYF. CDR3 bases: TGTGCCAGCAGGAGCGGAAACTACGAGCAGTACTTC. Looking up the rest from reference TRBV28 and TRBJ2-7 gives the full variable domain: DVKVTQSSRYLVKRTGEKVFLECVQDMDHENMFWYRQDPGLGLRLIYFSYDVKMKEKGDIPEGYSVSREKKERFSLILESASTNQTSMYLCASRSGNYEQYFGPGTRLTVT.

The CDR3 reads CASRRGVGETQYF. The CDR3 nucleotides read TGTGCCAGCCGGAGGGGTGTGGGAGAGACCCAGTACTTC. The V and J genes are TRBV28 and TRBJ2-5, with a weak D call TRBD2 (6 bases). The V end lost 8 bases, the J end lost 4 bases, and 14 bases lay between the germline ends. Germline V gene lookup returns CDR1 MDHEN and CDR2 SYDVKM. This CDR3 is 13 amino acids long.

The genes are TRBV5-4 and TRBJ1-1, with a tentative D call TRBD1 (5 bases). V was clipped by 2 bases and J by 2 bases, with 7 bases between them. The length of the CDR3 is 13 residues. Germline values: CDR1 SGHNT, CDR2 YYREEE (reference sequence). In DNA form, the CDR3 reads TGTGCCAGCAGCTTAGGGGCCAACACTGAAGCTTTCTTT. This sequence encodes CASSLGANTEAFF.

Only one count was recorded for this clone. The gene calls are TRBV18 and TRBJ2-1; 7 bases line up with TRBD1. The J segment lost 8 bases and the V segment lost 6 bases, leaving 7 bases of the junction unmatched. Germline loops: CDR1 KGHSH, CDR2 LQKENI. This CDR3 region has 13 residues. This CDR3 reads CASSRNRGDEQFF. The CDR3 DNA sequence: TGTGCCAGCTCGCGAAACAGGGGCGATGAGCAGTTCTTC.

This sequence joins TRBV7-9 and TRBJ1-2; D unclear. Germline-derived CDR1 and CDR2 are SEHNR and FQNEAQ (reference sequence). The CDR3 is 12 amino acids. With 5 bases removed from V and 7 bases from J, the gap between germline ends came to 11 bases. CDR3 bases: TGTGCCAGCAGCCGTACGGAGGGTGGCTACACCTTC. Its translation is CASSRTEGGYTF.

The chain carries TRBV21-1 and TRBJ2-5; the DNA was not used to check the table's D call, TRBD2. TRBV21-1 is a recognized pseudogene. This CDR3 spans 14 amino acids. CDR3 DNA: TGTGCCAGCAGCGCCCGCGGCGGACAAGAGACCCAGTACTTC. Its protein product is CASSARGGQETQYF.

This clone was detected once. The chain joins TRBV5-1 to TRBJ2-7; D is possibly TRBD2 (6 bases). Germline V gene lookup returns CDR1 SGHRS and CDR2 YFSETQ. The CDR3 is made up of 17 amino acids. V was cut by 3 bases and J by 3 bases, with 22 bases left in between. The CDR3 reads CASSSGVGIDSLYEQYF. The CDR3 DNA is TGCGCCAGCAGCTCGGGGGTTGGGATAGACAGCCTCTACGAGCAGTACTTC.

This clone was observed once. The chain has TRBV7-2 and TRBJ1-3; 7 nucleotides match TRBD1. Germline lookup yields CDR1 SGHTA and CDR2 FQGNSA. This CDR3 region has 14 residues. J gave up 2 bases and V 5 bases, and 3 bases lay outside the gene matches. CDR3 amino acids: CASSQTGTGNTIYF. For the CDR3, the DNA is TGTGCCAGCAGCCAGACAGGGACTGGAAACACCATATATTTT. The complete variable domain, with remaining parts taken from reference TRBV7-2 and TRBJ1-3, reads GAGVSQSPSNKVTEKGKDVELRCDPISGHTALYWYRQSLGQGLEFLIYFQGNSAPDKSGLPSDRFSAERTGGSVSTLTIQRTQQEDSAVYLCASSQTGTGNTIYFGEGSWLTVV.

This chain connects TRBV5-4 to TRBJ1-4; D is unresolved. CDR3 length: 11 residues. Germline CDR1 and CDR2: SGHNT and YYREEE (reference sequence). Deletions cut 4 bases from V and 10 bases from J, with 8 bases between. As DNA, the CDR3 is TGTGCCAGCAGCCGGGAAGGAAAACTGTTTTTT. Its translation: CASSREGKLFF.

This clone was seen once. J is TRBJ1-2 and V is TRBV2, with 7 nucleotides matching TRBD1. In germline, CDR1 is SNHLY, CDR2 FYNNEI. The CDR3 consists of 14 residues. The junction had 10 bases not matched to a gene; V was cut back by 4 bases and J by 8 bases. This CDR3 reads CASSVRQGSEGYTF. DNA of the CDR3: TGTGCCAGCAGTGTTAGACAGGGTAGCGAAGGCTACACCTTC.

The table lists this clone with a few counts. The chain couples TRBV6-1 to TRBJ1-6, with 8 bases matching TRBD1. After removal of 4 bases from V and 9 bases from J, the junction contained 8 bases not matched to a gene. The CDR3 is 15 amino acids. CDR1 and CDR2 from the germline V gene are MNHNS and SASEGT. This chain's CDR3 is CASSVSPGTGSPLHF. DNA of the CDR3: TGTGCCAGCAGTGTGTCGCCCGGGACAGGTTCACCCCTCCACTTT.

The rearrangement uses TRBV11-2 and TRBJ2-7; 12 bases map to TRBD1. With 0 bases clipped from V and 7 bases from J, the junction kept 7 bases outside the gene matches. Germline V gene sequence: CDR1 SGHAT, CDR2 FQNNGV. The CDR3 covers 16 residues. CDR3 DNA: TGTGCCAGCAGCTTAGATTTGGGACAGGGGGCGAAGGAGCAGTACTTC. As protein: CASSLDLGQGAKEQYF.

CDR3 protein: CASSLKSLSSGRAYNEQFF. The DNA of the CDR3 is TGTGCCAGCAGCTTAAAGAGTCTATCTAGCGGGAGGGCCTACAATGAGCAGTTCTTC. V is TRBV7-9 and J is TRBJ2-1; 12 bases fit TRBD2. The ends lost 2 bases at V and 2 bases at J; junction bases unmatched: 10. Germline-derived CDR1 and CDR2 are SEHNR and FQNEAQ (reference sequence). This CDR3 contains 19 residues.

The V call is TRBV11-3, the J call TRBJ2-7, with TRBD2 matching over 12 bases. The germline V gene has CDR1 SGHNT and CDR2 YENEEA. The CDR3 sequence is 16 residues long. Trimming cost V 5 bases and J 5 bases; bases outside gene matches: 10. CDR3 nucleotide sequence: TGTGCCAGCAGCCCGTTGACTAGCGGGAGTAGACACGAGCAGTACTTC. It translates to CASSPLTSGSRHEQYF.